Listed below are T cell receptor beta chains from one sample, sequenced in a study of shared clonotypes between healthy human individuals. Measured with immunoSEQ multiplex PCR; TCRdb has only the in-frame clones, and not every one. Here the sample spans approximately 1.9 million clones, 93% being singletons. What was sequenced was naive CD8+ T cells from PBMCs. These receptors were taken from a man between 18 and 35 years old in good health. Some clones in this sample may be carry-over from other donors' samples. The conserved cysteine and the conserved F or W are not part of the CDR3 here. The D gene is left open where the match is weak. For some rows the clone size is stated as once, few or many, or as a class when expanded; others skip it.

ASSVGKGRTLYEQY TRBV9 NA TRBJ2-7 NA
ASSSTDPSAGEQY TRBV7-9 NA TRBJ2-7 NA
ASSNGERYEQY TRBV7-9 NA TRBJ2-7 NA
ATTVTSTDTQY TRBV6-5 NA TRBJ2-3 NA
ASSLAALAGVVVYEQY TRBV11-2 TRBD2 TRBJ2-7 NA
ASSPAGTGNSYEQY TRBV9 TRBD1 TRBJ2-7 NA
ASSPRASGSNEQF TRBV19 TRBD2 TRBJ2-1 NA
ASSDSGGNEQF TRBV6-4 TRBD2 TRBJ2-1 few
ASSYGGEGQPQH TRBV6-5 NA TRBJ1-5 NA
ASHASGGSNYGYT TRBV19 NA TRBJ1-2 NA
ASSPGTSGITPNTGELF TRBV27 TRBD2 TRBJ2-2 NA
ASSNPRQGRSPYEQY TRBV9 TRBD1 TRBJ2-7 NA
ASSKRDSSYEQY TRBV7-8 TRBD2 TRBJ2-7 NA
ASSPGEPDTQY TRBV27 NA TRBJ2-3 NA
ASSEGPGASYNEQF TRBV2 NA TRBJ2-1 NA
ASAPGDRPHYEQY TRBV4-3 NA TRBJ2-7 NA
ASSEGGGPEAF TRBV9 NA TRBJ1-1 NA
ASSVEPAQETQY TRBV9 NA TRBJ2-5 NA
ASSSIRTGNTGELF TRBV27 TRBD1 TRBJ2-2 NA
ASSSGGETQYQETQY TRBV11-2 TRBD2 TRBJ2-5 NA
ASRTLKGRVYEQY TRBV28 NA TRBJ2-7 NA
ASSLVANQETQY TRBV28 NA TRBJ2-5 NA
ASSLEIQETQY TRBV7-6 NA TRBJ2-5 NA
ASSLGGPSPYEQY TRBV11-2 NA TRBJ2-7 NA
ASSIPDRMFVGYT TRBV19 TRBD1 TRBJ1-2 NA
ASSMSGRAYNEQF TRBV19 TRBD2 TRBJ2-1 NA
ASSQADSSKNIQY TRBV4-1 NA TRBJ2-4 NA